Reported below is one TCR beta chain. TCRdb's table, derived via immunoSEQ multiplex PCR, lists solely in-frame clones and lacks some. In the table there are roughly 97,000 clones, about nine tenths of which are singletons. This sample was taken from a study of graft-versus-host responses after intestinal transplantation. About the research overall: Among the recipients, transplants were multivisceral, liver-intestinal, or isolated intestinal. All of the recipients had induction that used anti-thymocyte globulin, then tacrolimus and steroids for approximately 3 years.

This clonotype was sampled from a human patient who received an intestinal transplant, so some T cells may come from the graft donor. Sequences were derived from PBMCs, sampled around 68 weeks after intestinal transplant.

The CDR3 region is CASSLTLVAFF. CDR3 nucleotide sequence: TGTGCCAGCAGCCTTACCCTGGTAGCTTTCTTT. This chain connects TRBV7-9 to TRBJ1-1, with D uncertain. Trimming stripped 5 bases from V and 10 bases from J, with 11 bases between. The CDR3 contains 11 residues. CDR1 is SEHNR and CDR2 is FQNEAQ in the germline V gene (reference sequence).